The 8 T cell receptor beta chains below all came from one sample that was sequenced in a study of siplizumab effects on memory and regulatory T cells. Here immunoSEQ multiplex PCR was the method, and the copy in TCRdb shows in-frame clones only, minus some. The top ten clones hold roughly 29% of a sample with around 78,000 clones, about 89% of them seen once. Sequencing input: CD8+ T cells sorted from blood. These receptor sequences come from a human donor in good health.

The chain has TRBV9 and TRBJ2-1; 8 bases match TRBD2. Germline lookup yields CDR1 SGDLS and CDR2 YYNGEE. J lost 4 bases, V lost 5 bases, and 11 bases had no gene match. CDR3 length: 16 residues. CDR3 DNA sequence: TGTGCCAGCAGGGACGATCTGGCGGGAGGATACAATGAGCAGTTCTTC. The encoded protein is CASRDDLAGGYNEQFF.

This sequence joins TRBV10-3 and TRBJ1-2, with D unclear. The germline V gene encodes CDR1 ENHRY and CDR2 SYGVKD. The ends were cut back, 0 bases at V and 5 bases at J, with 7 bases in the middle. CDR3 length: 13 residues. The CDR3 loop reads CAISESKGYGYTF. The CDR3 bases are TGTGCCATCAGTGAGTCGAAGGGTTATGGCTACACCTTC.

The gene calls are TRBV19 and TRBJ1-1; no firm D call. V was clipped by 5 bases and J by 5 bases, with 6 bases between them. Germline V gives CDR1 LNHDA, CDR2 SQIVND (reference sequence). This CDR3 has 11 residues. For the CDR3, the DNA is TGTGCCAGTAGTTTCTTAACTGAAGCTTTCTTT. It specifies CASSFLTEAFF.

This sequence joins TRBV6-4 and TRBJ1-1; D remains unclear. CDR3 length: 14 residues. Per germline, CDR1 MRHNA and CDR2 SNTAGT. V dropped 6 bases and J dropped 0 bases, with 11 bases sitting between them. CDR3 in DNA: TGTGCCAGCAGCCGTCGAGGGATGAACACTGAAGCTTTCTTT. Protein sequence: CASSRRGMNTEAFF.

CDR3 residues: CTSSPRLAAASTDTQYF. The DNA for the CDR3 is TGCACCAGCAGCCCGCGACTAGCGGCTGCTAGCACAGATACGCAGTATTTT. The rearrangement joins TRBV1 to TRBJ2-3; TRBD2, the table's D call, was not compared with the DNA. TRBV1 counts as a pseudogene. CDR3 length equals 17 residues.

The chain couples TRBV19 to TRBJ2-1, with D perhaps assigned TRBD1 or TRBD2 (5 bases each). V lost 5 bases and J 8 bases, leaving 19 bases between the germline ends. The germline V gene has CDR1 LNHDA and CDR2 SQIVND (reference sequence). The CDR3 runs to 15 residues. CDR3 sequence reads: CASSRLRTGQDEQFF. In DNA form, the CDR3 reads TGTGCCAGTAGTCGCCTAAGGACGGGGCAGGATGAGCAGTTCTTC. The full variable domain, completed using reference TRBV19 and TRBJ2-1, is DGGITQSPKYLFRKEGQNVTLSCEQNLNHDAMYWYRQDPGQGLRLIYYSQIVNDFQKGDIAEGYSVSREKKESFPLTVTSAQKNPTAFYLCASSRLRTGQDEQFFGPGTRLTVL.

The CDR3 protein is CASSEYDRGRTEAFF. CDR3 in DNA: TGTGCCAGCAGTGAATATGACAGGGGAAGGACTGAAGCTTTCTTT. J is TRBJ1-1 and V is TRBV6-1; 8 bases fit TRBD1. Germline V lookup: CDR1 MNHNS, CDR2 SASEGT. The CDR3 runs to 15 residues. Trimming took 2 bases from V and 5 from J; bases not matched to a gene: 7.

The rearrangement uses TRBV27 and TRBJ2-1; 9 nucleotides align to TRBD1. Germline V lookup: CDR1 MNHEY, CDR2 SMNVEV (reference sequence). CDR3 length: 14 residues. With V trimmed by 10 bases and J by 6 bases, 10 bases remained unmatched. DNA of the CDR3: TGTGCCACCGGGACAGGGACCCCTCCCAATGAGCAGTTCTTC. This sequence encodes CATGTGTPPNEQFF.